The next 17 T cell receptor beta chains were all read from a single sample in a study of STAT3 mutations in large granular lymphocyte leukemia. General study points: Every T-LGLL patient had at least one immunodominant TCRbeta clonotype.

TCRdb's table, derived via immunoSEQ multiplex PCR, lists solely in-frame clones and lacks some. The table has roughly 46,000 clones, roughly three quarters seen once. No antigen is known for these receptors. The sequenced material came from PBMCs. The receptors come from a human donor with T large granular lymphocyte leukemia. Some clones in this sample may be carry-over from other donors' samples.

V usage is TRBV19 and J usage is TRBJ2-3; D ambiguous. Germline assignment: CDR1 LNHDA and CDR2 SQIVND (reference sequence). V was clipped by 5 bases and J by 1 base, with 4 bases between them. CDR3 length equals 12 residues. The CDR3 loop is CASSSRTDTQYF. In DNA, the CDR3 is TGTGCCAGTAGTTCCCGCACAGATACGCAGTATTTT.

The V gene is TRBV5-1, the J gene TRBJ2-3, with 7 bases lining up with TRBD1. This CDR3 has 15 residues. Trimming took 1 base from V and 2 from J; bases not matched to a gene: 4. Germline CDR1 is SGHRS and CDR2 is YFSETQ. CDR3 in amino acids: CASSLWQGDTDTQYF. The DNA for the CDR3 is TGCGCCAGCAGCTTGTGGCAGGGGGACACAGATACGCAGTATTTT.

The V and J genes are TRBV27 and TRBJ2-5; D might be TRBD1 or TRBD2, each matching 7 bases. V lost 6 bases and J 1 base, leaving 12 bases between the germline ends. The V gene's germline CDR1 is MNHEY and CDR2 SMNVEV (reference sequence). The CDR3 is 14 amino acids. CDR3 amino acids: CASRAGQTQETQYF. The DNA for the CDR3 is TGTGCCAGCAGAGCGGGACAGACCCAAGAGACCCAGTACTTC.

The chain has TRBV27 and TRBJ1-6; D ambiguous. This CDR3 is built from 15 residues. Germline lookup yields CDR1 MNHEY and CDR2 SMNVEV (reference sequence). Trimming cost V 7 bases and J 0 bases, with 10 bases left between them. In nucleotides, the CDR3 is TGTGCCAGCAACCCTTTGGGCTCCTATAATTCACCCCTCCACTTT. This encodes CASNPLGSYNSPLHF.

V gene TRBV27 combines with J gene TRBJ2-1, with D unclear. The CDR3 is 14 residues long. Germline V lookup: CDR1 MNHEY, CDR2 SMNVEV (reference sequence). V was trimmed by 6 bases and J by 2 bases, leaving 11 bases between them. The CDR3 DNA follows: TGTGCCAGCAGACCCCAGGTTCCCTACAATGAGCAGTTCTTC. It yields the protein CASRPQVPYNEQFF.

This chain uses TRBV10-3 with TRBJ2-1, with D possibly matching TRBD2 (7 bases). V lost 0 bases and J lost 8, with 14 bases in between. From germline, CDR1 is ENHRY and CDR2 SYGVKD. The CDR3 is 15 amino acids. DNA for the CDR3: TGTGCCATCAGTGAGTCAAGGAGGGGGGGGGATGAGCAGTTCTTC. This gives the protein CAISESRRGGDEQFF.

In nucleotides, the CDR3 is TGTGCCAGCAGCCAACCGGGACAGCATCGTGGTGGCTACACCTTC. It encodes CASSQPGQHRGGYTF. This sequence joins TRBV14 and TRBJ1-2; 7 bases fit TRBD1. The CDR3 contains 15 residues. Germline CDR1 is SGHDN and CDR2 is FVKESK. V was pared by 2 bases and J by 7 bases, with 10 bases of the junction left unmatched.

The chain carries TRBV10-2 and TRBJ2-7; D uncertain. V lost 5 bases to trimming and J lost 2 bases, with 13 bases between them. CDR3 size: 14 residues. Germline V gives CDR1 WSHSY, CDR2 SAAADI. The CDR3 DNA reads as TGCGCCAGCAGTTCCGATTCCAACGCCTACGAGCAGTACTTC. This translates into CASSSDSNAYEQYF.

This chain connects TRBV19 to TRBJ1-4, with a tentative D call TRBD1 (5 bases). This CDR3 contains 16 residues. Germline CDR1 reads LNHDA; CDR2 reads SQIVND (reference sequence). V lost 7 bases and J 8 bases, leaving 23 bases between the germline ends. In DNA, the CDR3 is TGTGCCAGTACCGCCAGCTCATTCAGGGTAGGGGAAAAACTGTTTTTT. Translating it yields CASTASSFRVGEKLFF.

The chain couples TRBV9 to TRBJ2-1; no clear D gene. The V end lost 0 bases, the J end lost 3 bases, and 13 bases lay between the germline ends. The germline CDR1 and CDR2 sequences are SGDLS and YYNGEE. The CDR3 extends over 16 amino acids. The CDR3 spells CASSVGTNKYYNEQFF. The CDR3 nucleotides read TGTGCCAGCAGCGTAGGGACCAATAAATACTACAATGAGCAGTTCTTC.

This clone was observed a handful of times. The CDR3 DNA is TGTGCCAGCAGCTTAGCTAGGACTAGCGGGGAGCTGTTTTTT. This translates into CASSLARTSGELFF. V is TRBV7-9 and J is TRBJ2-2; 7 positions match TRBD2. The CDR3 is made up of 14 amino acids. Germline V gene data show CDR1 as SEHNR and CDR2 as FQNEAQ (reference sequence). The J segment lost 7 bases and the V segment lost 0 bases, leaving 2 bases of the junction unmatched.

V is TRBV14 and J is TRBJ2-7; 9 bases are shared with TRBD2. V trimming: 1 base; J trimming: 0 bases; junction bases outside the gene matches: 4. The CDR3 is made up of 16 amino acids. Germline values: CDR1 SGHDN, CDR2 FVKESK. The CDR3 protein is CASSQGVAGVSYEQYF. The CDR3, as DNA: TGTGCCAGCAGCCAAGGGGTAGCGGGGGTCTCCTACGAGCAGTACTTC.

The chain links TRBV5-1 to TRBJ1-6; no reliable D call. Germline V gene sequence: CDR1 SGHRS, CDR2 YFSETQ. This CDR3 comprises 14 residues. Trimming left V 5 bases short and J 7 bases short, with 13 bases between. CDR3 amino acids: CASRPGVMNSPLHF. Written as DNA, the CDR3 is TGCGCCAGCAGGCCAGGCGTGATGAATTCACCCCTCCACTTT.

The rearrangement links TRBV27 to TRBJ1-1; D not certain. The CDR3 consists of 14 residues. Germline V lookup: CDR1 MNHEY, CDR2 SMNVEV (reference sequence). V dropped 1 base and J dropped 2 bases, with 8 bases sitting between them. DNA of the CDR3: TGTGCCAGCAGTTTATTTTGGGATAACACTGAAGCTTTCTTT. Amino acids: CASSLFWDNTEAFF.

This clone appeared once. This chain uses TRBV6-5 with TRBJ2-7, with D unclear. Looked up from germline, CDR1 is MNHEY and CDR2 is SVGAGI. Trimming removed 3 bases from V and 0 bases from J, with 15 bases in between. The length of the CDR3 is 16 residues. CDR3 sequence: CASSYSFGRSSYEQYF. CDR3 DNA: TGTGCCAGCAGTTATTCCTTCGGACGGAGCTCCTACGAGCAGTACTTC.

V is TRBV27 and J is TRBJ2-2; TRBD1 is a possible D gene (5 bases). The CDR3 is made up of 16 amino acids. V was shortened by 1 base and J by 0 bases, with 9 bases between the two germline ends. Germline V lookup: CDR1 MNHEY, CDR2 SMNVEV (reference sequence). CDR3 coding DNA: TGTGCCAGCAGTTTATTGTCAGGGACGAACACCGGGGAGCTGTTTTTT. It codes for CASSLLSGTNTGELFF.

V is TRBV25-1 and J is TRBJ2-7; 8 bases line up with TRBD2. V lost 6 bases and J lost 0; bases outside the gene matches: 4. Looked up from germline, CDR1 is MGHDK and CDR2 is SYGVNS. The CDR3 runs to 14 residues. The CDR3 protein is CASSRGGSSYEQYF. CDR3 DNA sequence: TGTGCCAGCAGCCGGGGGGGGAGCTCCTACGAGCAGTACTTC.